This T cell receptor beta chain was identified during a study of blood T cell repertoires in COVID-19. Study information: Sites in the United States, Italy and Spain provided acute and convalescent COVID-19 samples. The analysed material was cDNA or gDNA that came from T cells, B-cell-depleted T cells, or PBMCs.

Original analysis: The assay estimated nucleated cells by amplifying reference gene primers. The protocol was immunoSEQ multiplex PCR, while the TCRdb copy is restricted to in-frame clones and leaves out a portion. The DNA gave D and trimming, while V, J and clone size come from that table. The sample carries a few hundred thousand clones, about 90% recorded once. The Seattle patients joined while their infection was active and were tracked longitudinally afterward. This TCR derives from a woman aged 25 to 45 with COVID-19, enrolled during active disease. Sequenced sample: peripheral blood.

CDR3 in amino acids: CASSLRLAGGPNTGELFF. The CDR3, as DNA: TGTGCCAGCAGCTTAAGGCTAGCGGGAGGGCCGAACACCGGGGAGCTGTTTTTT. The rearrangement links TRBV7-8 to TRBJ2-2; 12 bases are shared with TRBD2. The germline V gene encodes CDR1 SGHVS and CDR2 FQNEAQ. The CDR3 extends over 18 amino acids. V shed 2 bases and J 0 bases; nucleotides not matched to a gene: 4.